The 21 T cell receptor beta chains in this list originate from one sample, sequenced in a study of blood T cell repertoires in COVID-19. Clones were sequenced by immunoSEQ multiplex PCR, and TCRdb holds only the in-frame ones, with some missing. The data show over 200,000 clones, less than 90% seen once. The specimen sequenced was peripheral blood. The receptors here all came from a man in his forties or fifties with active or convalescent COVID-19.

Only one count was recorded for this clone. The rearrangement links TRBV2 to TRBJ2-3; weak D call: TRBD2 (6 bases). CDR1 is SNHLY and CDR2 is FYNNEI in the germline V gene. V was shortened by 1 base and J by 6 bases, with 11 bases between the two germline ends. The CDR3 is made up of 14 amino acids. The CDR3 protein is CASSEGAGRDTQYF. CDR3 in DNA: TGTGCCAGCAGTGAAGGGGCGGGGAGGGATACGCAGTATTTT.

This rearrangement joins TRBV9 to TRBJ2-1, with D unclear. Trimming took off 0 bases at V and 10 bases at J, with 14 bases between the two ends. Germline V gene sequence: CDR1 SGDLS, CDR2 YYNGEE. This CDR3 contains 14 residues. The CDR3 spells CASSVGVHYIEQFF. DNA of the CDR3: TGTGCCAGCAGCGTAGGGGTCCACTACATCGAGCAGTTCTTC.

The gene calls are TRBV11-2 and TRBJ2-1, with a weak D call TRBD2 (5 bases). The V gene lost 3 bases and the J gene lost 0 bases, with 9 bases spanning the gap. There are 15 residues in the CDR3. Germline V gene lookup returns CDR1 SGHAT and CDR2 FQNNGV. Written as DNA, the CDR3 is TGTGCCAGCAGCTTGGACTTATCCTCCTACAATGAGCAGTTCTTC. Translating gives CASSLDLSSYNEQFF.

The chain is built from TRBV5-3 and TRBJ2-7; D perhaps matches TRBD1 (5 bases). TRBV5-3 is sorted into the ORF group, with uncertain function. Trimming removed 3 bases from V and 0 bases from J, with 28 bases in between. The length of the CDR3 is 20 residues. This CDR3 is CARSSMTETTSPSFSYEQYF. The CDR3 DNA reads TGTGCCAGAAGCTCTATGACAGAAACTACGTCTCCGTCTTTCTCCTACGAGCAGTACTTC.

The rearrangement links TRBV11-2 to TRBJ2-7; 12 nucleotides align to TRBD1. This CDR3 has 14 amino acids. The V and J ends lost 4 bases and 6 bases, in that order; junction bases with no gene match: 4. Germline loops: CDR1 SGHAT, CDR2 FQNNGV. Written as DNA, the CDR3 is TGTGCCAGCAGCTACCGGGACAGGGGGCCCGAGCAGTACTTC. The encoded protein is CASSYRDRGPEQYF.

The genes are TRBV28 and TRBJ2-5; TRBD1 aligns across 9 bases. The V gene end was trimmed by 6 bases and the J gene end by 0 bases; junction bases not matched to a gene: 11. CDR3 length equals 17 residues. CDR1 MDHEN and CDR2 SYDVKM come from the germline V gene. Here the CDR3 reads CASSSTGGFRDQETQYF. In DNA, the CDR3 is TGTGCCAGCAGCTCTACAGGGGGCTTTCGTGACCAAGAGACCCAGTACTTC.

The genes are TRBV4-2 and TRBJ2-3; 10 bases are a match to TRBD2. The germline gives CDR1 LGHNA, CDR2 YNFKEQ. The V and J ends lost 0 bases and 11 bases, in that order; junction bases with no gene match: 11. The length of the CDR3 is 16 residues. The CDR3 region has the DNA TGTGCCAGCAGCCAAGATATGGCTAGCGGGGGATTCTGGCAGTATTTT. Encoded protein: CASSQDMASGGFWQYF.

The V and J genes are TRBV5-3 and TRBJ1-5; TRBD1 agrees at 8 bases. TRBV5-3 is an ORF for which the function is uncertain. V gave up 3 bases and J gave up 6 bases; unmatched junction bases: 5. The CDR3 extends over 14 amino acids. CDR3 protein: CARSSTGVRQPQHF. The CDR3 region has the DNA TGTGCCAGAAGCTCGACAGGGGTACGTCAGCCCCAGCATTTT.

The rearrangement joins TRBV30 to TRBJ1-6, with D tentatively TRBD1 (5 bases). The CDR3 runs to 16 residues. The germline gives CDR1 GTSNPN, CDR2 SVGIG (reference sequence). Trimming took 6 bases from V and 7 from J, leaving 22 bases between them. The CDR3 spells CACWIRTHGRNSPLHF. As DNA, the CDR3 is TGTGCCTGCTGGATCAGGACACATGGAAGGAATTCACCCCTCCACTTT.

The chain has TRBV12-3 or TRBV12-4 and TRBJ1-2; D not resolved. V was shortened by 0 bases and J by 12 bases, with 14 bases between the two germline ends. The CDR3 is made up of 13 amino acids. CDR3: CASSLARAGFDTF. The CDR3, as DNA: TGTGCCAGCAGTTTAGCGCGGGCAGGCTTCGACACCTTC.

The chain is built from TRBV19 and TRBJ1-1; D not resolved. V lost 2 bases and J 1 base, leaving 8 bases between the germline ends. The germline CDR1 and CDR2 sequences are LNHDA and SQIVND (reference sequence). This CDR3 comprises 14 residues. As DNA, the CDR3 is TGTGCCAGTAGTATAACGACACCGAACACTGAAGCTTTCTTT. This gives the protein CASSITTPNTEAFF.

This chain uses TRBV2 with TRBJ2-7, with a tentative D call TRBD2 (6 bases). In germline, CDR1 is SNHLY, CDR2 FYNNEI. The CDR3 contains 13 residues. V gave up 9 bases and J gave up 0 bases, with 12 bases separating them. The chain's CDR3 is CASRRVSSYEQYF. The CDR3 bases are TGTGCCAGTAGGAGGGTAAGCTCCTACGAGCAGTACTTC.

V is TRBV7-6 and J is TRBJ2-1, with D perhaps TRBD2 (6 bases). Germline-derived CDR1 and CDR2 are SGHVS and FNYEAQ. The CDR3 is 11 amino acids. The V end lost 5 bases, the J end lost 8 bases, and 7 bases lay between the germline ends. The DNA of the CDR3 is TGTGCCAGCAGCCCGGGGGATGAGCAGTTCTTC. Its protein product is CASSPGDEQFF.

The J gene is TRBJ2-2, the V gene TRBV19, with 8 positions matching TRBD1. The CDR3 spans 15 residues. The trim removed 1 base at V and 6 bases at J, leaving 4 bases unmatched. CDR1 LNHDA and CDR2 SQIVND come from the germline V gene (reference sequence). The DNA for the CDR3 is TGTGCCAGTAGTATAGCGGACAGGGAGGCCGGGGAGCTGTTTTTT. Translating it yields CASSIADREAGELFF.

This clone has only one observation. The chain joins TRBV6-5 to TRBJ2-5; D might be TRBD1 (5 bases). Germline V gene data show CDR1 as MNHEY and CDR2 as SVGAGI. V was trimmed by 2 bases and J by 3 bases, leaving 7 bases between them. The CDR3 has 13 residues. The CDR3 DNA follows: TGTGCCAGCAGTTACGACAGAGAAGAGACCCAGTACTTC. Protein: CASSYDREETQYF.

The chain links TRBV27 to TRBJ2-7; 7 nucleotides align to TRBD2. The CDR3 length is 16 residues. V lost 5 bases and J lost 0; bases outside the gene matches: 10. From germline, CDR1 is MNHEY and CDR2 SMNVEV (reference sequence). CDR3: CASSPRGGLSSYEQYF. The CDR3 DNA is TGTGCCAGCAGTCCCCGGGGAGGGCTATCCTCCTACGAGCAGTACTTC.

This clone occurred once. V gene TRBV5-4 combines with J gene TRBJ1-4, with 7 positions matching TRBD1. The germline V gene has CDR1 SGHNT and CDR2 YYREEE (reference sequence). Trimming removed 4 bases from V and 8 bases from J; junction bases left unmatched: 5. CDR3 length: 13 residues. The chain's CDR3 is CASSNWDREKLFF. The CDR3 coding sequence is TGTGCCAGCAGCAACTGGGACAGAGAAAAACTGTTTTTT.

The chain is built from TRBV9 and TRBJ2-2; D possibly corresponds to TRBD1 (6 bases). The V end lost 6 bases, the J end lost 3 bases, and 15 bases lay between the germline ends. Germline V gives CDR1 SGDLS, CDR2 YYNGEE. This CDR3 is built from 15 residues. The CDR3 loop reads CASTPRDIDTGELFF. The CDR3 nucleotides are TGTGCCAGCACCCCCCGGGACATTGACACCGGGGAGCTGTTTTTT.

The rearrangement links TRBV28 to TRBJ1-6; the match to TRBD1 covers 7 bases. Germline V CDR1 and CDR2: MDHEN, SYDVKM. The CDR3 loop spans 19 amino acids. After removal of 3 bases from V and 0 bases from J, the junction contained 11 bases not matched to a gene. CDR3 in amino acids: CASSFWDSRTSSYNSPLHF. The CDR3 DNA reads as TGTGCCAGCAGTTTCTGGGACAGTCGAACGAGCTCCTATAATTCACCCCTCCACTTT. Full variable domain (rest looked up from reference TRBV28 and TRBJ1-6): DVKVTQSSRYLVKRTGEKVFLECVQDMDHENMFWYRQDPGLGLRLIYFSYDVKMKEKGDIPEGYSVSREKKERFSLILESASTNQTSMYLCASSFWDSRTSSYNSPLHFGNGTRLTVT.

The gene calls are TRBV30 and TRBJ2-5; the D gene is possibly TRBD1 (5 bases). This CDR3 has 13 residues. V lost 0 bases, J lost 5 bases, and 10 bases lay in between. Per the germline V gene, CDR1 is GTSNPN and CDR2 is SVGIG (reference sequence). DNA for the CDR3: TGTGCCTGGAGTGTGCAGGGAATGGAGACCCAGTACTTC. Residues: CAWSVQGMETQYF. Together with reference TRBV30 and TRBJ2-5, the CDR3 gives the full variable domain: SQTIHQWPATLVQPVGSPLSLECTVEGTSNPNLYWYRQAAGRGLQLLFYSVGIGQISSEVPQNLSASRPQDRQFILSSKKLLLSDSGFYLCAWSVQGMETQYFGPGTRLLVL.

The rearrangement uses TRBV5-4 and TRBJ2-1; D is undetermined. CDR1 and CDR2 (germline): SGHNT, YYREEE (reference sequence). The CDR3 has 17 amino acids. V gave up 0 bases and J gave up 0 bases, with 13 bases separating them. The CDR3 DNA reads as TGTGCCAGCAGCTTGGGTTCTGTACTAAACTCCTACAATGAGCAGTTCTTC. Translated, it gives CASSLGSVLNSYNEQFF.